Listed below are T cell receptor beta chains from one sample, sequenced in a study of shared clonotypes between healthy human individuals. Sequenced by immunoSEQ multiplex PCR; TCRdb stores in-frame clones only, minus some. The table lists roughly 1,500,000 clones, about 98.5% of them singletons. The source material was naive CD4+ T cells sorted from blood. The receptor set was obtained from a young man in good health. The CDR3 runs from the conserved cysteine through the conserved F or W. The D gene is left open where the match is weak. A clone size is listed for some rows: how often the clone was seen (once, few, many), or a class if it is expanded.

CDR3aa: CASSYSGQGSETQYF
CDR3nt: TGTGCCAGCAGTTACTCGGGACAGGGTTCGGAGACCCAGTACTTC
v_gene: TRBV6-6
j_gene: TRBJ2-5
abundance: -
d_gene: TRBD1

CDR3aa: CASSFSPGLAGGWDEQFF
CDR3nt: TGTGCCAGCAGCTTCTCGCCGGGACTAGCGGGAGGTTGGGATGAGCAGTTCTTC
v_gene: TRBV11-2
j_gene: TRBJ2-1
abundance: -
d_gene: TRBD2

CDR3aa: CASSLLGTGIGQPQHF
CDR3nt: TGTGCCAGCAGCCTCCTGGGAACAGGGATAGGTCAGCCCCAGCATTTT
v_gene: TRBV5-4
j_gene: TRBJ1-5
abundance: -
d_gene: -

CDR3aa: CASSQSAGTVNSYEQYF
CDR3nt: TGTGCCAGCTCACAGTCCGCCGGGACAGTGAACTCCTACGAGCAGTACTTC
v_gene: TRBV18
j_gene: TRBJ2-7
abundance: -
d_gene: TRBD1

CDR3aa: CASRQGLSGANVLTF
CDR3nt: TGTGCCAGCAGACAGGGATTGTCTGGGGCCAACGTCCTGACTTTC
v_gene: TRBV27
j_gene: TRBJ2-6
abundance: -
d_gene: -

CDR3aa: CASSPQGLPSYEQYF
CDR3nt: TGCGCCAGCAGCCCACAGGGACTACCCTCCTACGAGCAGTACTTC
v_gene: TRBV4-1
j_gene: TRBJ2-7
abundance: -
d_gene: -

CDR3aa: CASSRERTGLSEQYF
CDR3nt: TGTGCCAGCAGTAGGGAGAGGACAGGGTTGAGCGAGCAGTACTTC
v_gene: TRBV2
j_gene: TRBJ2-7
abundance: -
d_gene: TRBD1

CDR3aa: CASSETGAVNTEAFF
CDR3nt: TGTGCCAGCAGCGAGACAGGGGCTGTGAACACTGAAGCTTTCTTT
v_gene: TRBV9
j_gene: TRBJ1-1
abundance: -
d_gene: TRBD1

CDR3aa: CASSFGRTGGAGYTF
CDR3nt: TGTGCCAGCAGTTTCGGGCGAACAGGGGGCGCGGGCTACACCTTC
v_gene: TRBV28
j_gene: TRBJ1-2
abundance: -
d_gene: TRBD1

CDR3aa: CASSDSSGAGELFF
CDR3nt: TGTGCCAGCAGTGACTCTAGCGGCGCCGGGGAGCTGTTTTTT
v_gene: TRBV6-4
j_gene: TRBJ2-2
abundance: many
d_gene: -

CDR3aa: CASSPASVFTDTQYF
CDR3nt: TGCGCCAGCAGCCCGGCTAGCGTGTTCACAGATACGCAGTATTTT
v_gene: TRBV5-1
j_gene: TRBJ2-3
abundance: -
d_gene: -

CDR3aa: CASSGLAGSTDTQYF
CDR3nt: TGTGCCAGCAGCGGACTAGCGGGAAGCACAGATACGCAGTATTTT
v_gene: TRBV5-4
j_gene: TRBJ2-3
abundance: -
d_gene: TRBD2

CDR3aa: CASSLGAGSINEQYF
CDR3nt: TGCGCCAGCAGCTTGGGTGCGGGATCTATAAACGAGCAGTACTTC
v_gene: TRBV5-1
j_gene: TRBJ2-7
abundance: -
d_gene: -

CDR3aa: CASSLAEQRYSNYGYTF
CDR3nt: TGTGCCAGCAGCTTAGCCGAGCAGCGTTATTCTAACTATGGCTACACCTTC
v_gene: TRBV7-8
j_gene: TRBJ1-2
abundance: -
d_gene: -

CDR3aa: CASSSDGAGGTTQYF
CDR3nt: TGTGCCAGCAGCTCGGACGGAGCGGGAGGGACTACGCAGTATTTT
v_gene: TRBV7-2
j_gene: TRBJ2-3
abundance: -
d_gene: TRBD2

CDR3aa: CASSLEGWPTRTDTQYF
CDR3nt: TGTGCCAGCAGTTTGGAGGGGTGGCCTACGCGCACAGATACGCAGTATTTT
v_gene: TRBV27
j_gene: TRBJ2-3
abundance: -
d_gene: -

CDR3aa: CASSLTTGTPGGEKLFF
CDR3nt: TGTGCCAGTAGTCTAACTACCGGGACCCCCGGCGGTGAAAAACTGTTTTTT
v_gene: TRBV19
j_gene: TRBJ1-4
abundance: -
d_gene: -

CDR3aa: CASSEGSSNQPQHF
CDR3nt: TGTGCCAGCAGCGAGGGGAGTAGCAATCAGCCCCAGCATTTT
v_gene: TRBV9
j_gene: TRBJ1-5
abundance: -
d_gene: -

CDR3aa: CASSLRGPYEQYF
CDR3nt: TGTGCCAGCAGCTTACGGGGGCCCTACGAGCAGTACTTC
v_gene: TRBV11-2
j_gene: TRBJ2-7
abundance: -
d_gene: -

CDR3aa: CASSGPVHQPQHF
CDR3nt: TGTGCCAGCAGTGGCCCGGTCCATCAGCCCCAGCATTTT
v_gene: TRBV6-1
j_gene: TRBJ1-5
abundance: -
d_gene: -

CDR3aa: CASSLGGGLAGLTTREQYF
CDR3nt: TGTGCCAGCAGCTTGGGTGGGGGACTAGCGGGACTCACGACTCGGGAGCAGTACTTC
v_gene: TRBV5-4
j_gene: TRBJ2-7
abundance: -
d_gene: TRBD2

CDR3aa: CAIRDTQGASGVNTGELFF
CDR3nt: TGTGCCATCAGAGATACCCAGGGGGCTAGCGGGGTGAACACCGGGGAGCTGTTTTTT
v_gene: TRBV10-3
j_gene: TRBJ2-2
abundance: -
d_gene: -

CDR3aa: CASSPGQGLKYF
CDR3nt: TGCGCCAGCAGCCCCGGGCAGGGTTTGAAGTACTTC
v_gene: TRBV5-1
j_gene: TRBJ2-7
abundance: -
d_gene: -

CDR3aa: CASSPGLKQGDEQFF
CDR3nt: TGCGCCAGCAGCCCGGGGCTGAAGCAGGGGGATGAGCAGTTCTTC
v_gene: TRBV5-1
j_gene: TRBJ2-1
abundance: -
d_gene: TRBD1

CDR3aa: CASSFPGSYEQYF
CDR3nt: TGTGCCAGCAGCTTCCCAGGTTCCTACGAGCAGTACTTC
v_gene: TRBV11-2
j_gene: TRBJ2-7
abundance: -
d_gene: -

CDR3aa: CASSTGLAGDNEQFF
CDR3nt: TGTGCCAGTAGTACCGGACTAGCGGGAGACAATGAGCAGTTCTTC
v_gene: TRBV19
j_gene: TRBJ2-1
abundance: few
d_gene: TRBD2

CDR3aa: CASSLVPGEGGYTF
CDR3nt: TGCGCCAGCAGCTTGGTTCCAGGGGAGGGTGGCTACACCTTC
v_gene: TRBV5-1
j_gene: TRBJ1-2
abundance: -
d_gene: -

CDR3aa: CASSEAPMSTDTQYF
CDR3nt: TGTGCCAGCAGTGAAGCCCCTATGAGCACAGATACGCAGTATTTT
v_gene: TRBV25-1
j_gene: TRBJ2-3
abundance: -
d_gene: -

CDR3aa: CASSPPGQPYEQYF
CDR3nt: TGTGCCAGCTCACCACCGGGCCAGCCCTACGAGCAGTACTTC
v_gene: TRBV18
j_gene: TRBJ2-7
abundance: -
d_gene: -

CDR3aa: CASSNGLAYTGELFF
CDR3nt: TGTGCCAGTAGTAACGGCCTAGCCTATACCGGGGAGCTGTTTTTT
v_gene: TRBV19
j_gene: TRBJ2-2
abundance: -
d_gene: -

CDR3aa: CASSSGTGYEKLFF
CDR3nt: TGTGCCAGCAGTTCCGGGACAGGGTATGAAAAACTGTTTTTT
v_gene: TRBV6-5
j_gene: TRBJ1-4
abundance: -
d_gene: TRBD1

CDR3aa: CASSSPPRQGDYEQYF
CDR3nt: TGTGCCAGCAGCTCCCCCCCGCGACAGGGGGACTACGAGCAGTACTTC
v_gene: TRBV7-8
j_gene: TRBJ2-7
abundance: -
d_gene: TRBD1

CDR3aa: CASSRELVPGELFF
CDR3nt: TGTGCCAGCAGCCGAGAACTAGTGCCCGGGGAGCTGTTTTTT
v_gene: TRBV14
j_gene: TRBJ2-2
abundance: -
d_gene: -

CDR3aa: CASSLVGGVGELFF
CDR3nt: TGCGCCAGCAGCTTGGTCGGGGGCGTCGGGGAGCTGTTTTTT
v_gene: TRBV5-1
j_gene: TRBJ2-2
abundance: -
d_gene: -

CDR3aa: CASSPPGAGGSGEQYF
CDR3nt: TGTGCCAGCAGCCCGCCTGGGGCGGGAGGATCGGGAGAGCAGTACTTC
v_gene: TRBV5-4
j_gene: TRBJ2-7
abundance: -
d_gene: TRBD2

CDR3aa: CASSGRDRGLSSYNEQFF
CDR3nt: TGTGCCAGCAGCGGCCGGGACAGGGGACTCAGCTCCTACAATGAGCAGTTCTTC
v_gene: TRBV9
j_gene: TRBJ2-1
abundance: once
d_gene: TRBD1

CDR3aa: CASRARGGTDTQYF
CDR3nt: TGTGCCAGTAGGGCCCGGGGTGGCACAGATACGCAGTATTTT
v_gene: TRBV19
j_gene: TRBJ2-3
abundance: once
d_gene: -

CDR3aa: CASSTGTTEAFF
CDR3nt: TGTGCCAGCAGTACAGGGACCACTGAAGCTTTCTTT
v_gene: TRBV28
j_gene: TRBJ1-1
abundance: -
d_gene: -

CDR3aa: CASSVLPSRPEQFF
CDR3nt: TGCGCCAGCAGTGTACTCCCTAGCCGACCTGAGCAGTTCTTC
v_gene: TRBV10-2
j_gene: TRBJ2-1
abundance: -
d_gene: -

CDR3aa: CASSRPGGRAGELFF
CDR3nt: TGCGCCAGCAGCCGCCCAGGGGGGCGGGCCGGGGAGCTGTTTTTT
v_gene: TRBV4-1
j_gene: TRBJ2-2
abundance: -
d_gene: -

CDR3aa: CASSLPGQSYEQYF
CDR3nt: TGTGCCAGCAGCTTGCCGGGACAGTCCTACGAGCAGTACTTC
v_gene: TRBV7-9
j_gene: TRBJ2-7
abundance: -
d_gene: TRBD1

CDR3aa: CASSRPGEQYF
CDR3nt: TGTGCCAGCAGCCGTCCGGGCGAGCAGTACTTC
v_gene: TRBV5-4
j_gene: TRBJ2-7
abundance: -
d_gene: -

CDR3aa: CASSPQPNWPGELFF
CDR3nt: TGTGCCAGCAGCCCACAACCTAACTGGCCCGGGGAGCTGTTTTTT
v_gene: TRBV14
j_gene: TRBJ2-2
abundance: -
d_gene: -

CDR3aa: CASSPPLAGGPRQETQYF
CDR3nt: TGTGCCAGCTCACCACCGCTAGCGGGAGGGCCAAGGCAAGAGACCCAGTACTTC
v_gene: TRBV18
j_gene: TRBJ2-5
abundance: -
d_gene: TRBD2

CDR3aa: CASKGAGVVDYNEQFF
CDR3nt: TGTGCCAGTAAGGGCGCGGGAGTAGTGGATTACAATGAGCAGTTCTTC
v_gene: TRBV19
j_gene: TRBJ2-1
abundance: -
d_gene: TRBD2